This T cell receptor (beta chain) was sequenced during a study of molecular identifiers for immune sequencing clone quantification. Sorting isolated naive CD8 T cells as CD8+CD4-CCR7+CD45RA+ events. Previously described methods and listed TCR primers were employed for the bulk TCR libraries. TCRdb itself ran the PCR reads through MiXCR, one entry per CDR3 protein. The data hold nearly 650,000 distinct CDR3 sequences, with about 25% observed a single time. This CDR3 contains 16 residues. The rearrangement uses TRBV21-1 and TRBJ2-7; TRBD1, as called in the table, went unchecked against the DNA. TRBV21-1 is a pseudogene segment. The clonotype comes from a human donor in good health. Some libraries in this study had Jurkat cell RNA spiked in. Sequencing used naive CD8+ T cells from blood, with Jurkat cell RNA spiked in. Subset: FACS-sorted CD8+CD4-CCR7+CD45RA+ naive T cells. The CDR3 sequence is CASSKGTGAAAYEQYF. Written as DNA, the CDR3 is TGTGCCAGCAGCAAAGGGACAGGGGCGGCTGCCTACGAGCAGTACTTC.